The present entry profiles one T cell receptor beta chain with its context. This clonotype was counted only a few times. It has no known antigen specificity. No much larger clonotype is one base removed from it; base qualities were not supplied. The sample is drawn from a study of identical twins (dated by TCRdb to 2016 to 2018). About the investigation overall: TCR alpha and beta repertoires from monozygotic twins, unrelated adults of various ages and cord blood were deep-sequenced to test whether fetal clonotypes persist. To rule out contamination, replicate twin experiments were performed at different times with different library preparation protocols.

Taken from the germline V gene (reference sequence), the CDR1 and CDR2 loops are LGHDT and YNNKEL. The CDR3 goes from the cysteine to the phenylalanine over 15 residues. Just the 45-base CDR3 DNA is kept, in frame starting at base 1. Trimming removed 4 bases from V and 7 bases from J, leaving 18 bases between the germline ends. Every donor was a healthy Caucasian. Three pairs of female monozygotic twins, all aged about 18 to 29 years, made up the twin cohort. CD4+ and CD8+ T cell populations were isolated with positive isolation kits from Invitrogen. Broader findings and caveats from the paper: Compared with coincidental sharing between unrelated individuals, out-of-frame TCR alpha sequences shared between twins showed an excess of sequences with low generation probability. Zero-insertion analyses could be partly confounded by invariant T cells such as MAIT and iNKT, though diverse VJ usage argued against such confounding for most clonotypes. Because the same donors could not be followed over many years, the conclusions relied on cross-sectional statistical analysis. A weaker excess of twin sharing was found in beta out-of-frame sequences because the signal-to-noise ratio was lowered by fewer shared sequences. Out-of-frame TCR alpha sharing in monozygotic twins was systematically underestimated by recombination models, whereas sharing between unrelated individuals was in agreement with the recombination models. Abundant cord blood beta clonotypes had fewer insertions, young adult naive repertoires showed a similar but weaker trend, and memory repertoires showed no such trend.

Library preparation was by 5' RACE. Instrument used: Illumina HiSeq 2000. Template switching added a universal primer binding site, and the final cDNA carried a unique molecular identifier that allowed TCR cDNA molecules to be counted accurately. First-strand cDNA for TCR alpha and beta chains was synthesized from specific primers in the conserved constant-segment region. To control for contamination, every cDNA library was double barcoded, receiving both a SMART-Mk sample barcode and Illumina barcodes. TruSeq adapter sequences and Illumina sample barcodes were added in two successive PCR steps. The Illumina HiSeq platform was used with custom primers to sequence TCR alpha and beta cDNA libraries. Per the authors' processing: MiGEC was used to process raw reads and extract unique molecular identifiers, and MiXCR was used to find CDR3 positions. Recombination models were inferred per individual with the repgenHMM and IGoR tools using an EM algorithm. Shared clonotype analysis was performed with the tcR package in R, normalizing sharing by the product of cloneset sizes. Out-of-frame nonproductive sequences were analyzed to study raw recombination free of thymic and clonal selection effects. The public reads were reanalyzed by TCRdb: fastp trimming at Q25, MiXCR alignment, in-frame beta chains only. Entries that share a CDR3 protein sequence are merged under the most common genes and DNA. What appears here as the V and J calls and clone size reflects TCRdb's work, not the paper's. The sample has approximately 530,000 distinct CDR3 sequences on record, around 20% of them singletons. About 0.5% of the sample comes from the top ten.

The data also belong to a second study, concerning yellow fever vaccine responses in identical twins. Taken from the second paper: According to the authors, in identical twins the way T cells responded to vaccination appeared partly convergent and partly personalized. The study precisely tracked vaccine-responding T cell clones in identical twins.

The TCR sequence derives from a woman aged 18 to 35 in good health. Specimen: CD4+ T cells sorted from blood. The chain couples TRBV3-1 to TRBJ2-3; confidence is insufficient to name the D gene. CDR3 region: CASSPYGSIEHTQYF. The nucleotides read TGTGCCAGCAGCCCCTATGGATCCATAGAGCATACGCAGTATTTT.